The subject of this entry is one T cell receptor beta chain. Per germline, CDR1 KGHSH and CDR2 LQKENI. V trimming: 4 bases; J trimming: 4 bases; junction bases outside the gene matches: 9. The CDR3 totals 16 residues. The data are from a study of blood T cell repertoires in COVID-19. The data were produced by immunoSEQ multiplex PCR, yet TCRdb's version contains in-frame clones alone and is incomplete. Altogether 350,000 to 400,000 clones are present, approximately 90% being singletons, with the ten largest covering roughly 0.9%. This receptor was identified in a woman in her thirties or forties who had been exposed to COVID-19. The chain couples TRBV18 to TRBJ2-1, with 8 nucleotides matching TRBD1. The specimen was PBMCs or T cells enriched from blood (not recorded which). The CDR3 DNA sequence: TGTGCCAGCTCACGAGAACAGGGGGTACAATACAATGAGCAGTTCTTC. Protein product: CASSREQGVQYNEQFF.